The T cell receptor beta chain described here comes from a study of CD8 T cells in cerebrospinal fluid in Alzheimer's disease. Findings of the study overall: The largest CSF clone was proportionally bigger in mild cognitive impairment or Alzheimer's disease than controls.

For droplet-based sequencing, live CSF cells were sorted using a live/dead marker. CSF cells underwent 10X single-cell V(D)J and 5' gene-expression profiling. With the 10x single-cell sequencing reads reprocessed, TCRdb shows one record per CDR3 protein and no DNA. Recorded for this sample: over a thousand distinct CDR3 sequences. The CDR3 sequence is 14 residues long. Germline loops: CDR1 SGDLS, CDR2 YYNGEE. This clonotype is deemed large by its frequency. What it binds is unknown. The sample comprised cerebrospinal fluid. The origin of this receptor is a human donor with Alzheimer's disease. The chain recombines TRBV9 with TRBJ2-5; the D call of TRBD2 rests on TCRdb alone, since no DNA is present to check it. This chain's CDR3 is CASSVVSGGETQYF.